These 3 T cell receptor beta chains were sequenced from one sample in a study of blood T cell repertoires in COVID-19. Libraries were prepared by immunoSEQ multiplex PCR; TCRdb keeps only in-frame clonotypes and omits some of them. This sample has about 190,000 clones, with 86% found just once. Sequenced material: PBMCs or T cells enriched from blood (not recorded which). All receptors come from a man aged 35 to 55 with acute COVID-19.

The rearrangement uses TRBV5-4 and TRBJ1-2; 7 bases match TRBD1. Unmatched junction bases numbered 8, after V lost 3 bases and J lost 3 bases. CDR1 and CDR2 from the germline V gene are SGHNT and YYREEE (reference sequence). This CDR3 region has 15 residues. This CDR3 is CASSSSRGTHYGYTF. The DNA for the CDR3 is TGTGCCAGCAGCTCCTCCAGGGGGACTCACTATGGCTACACCTTC.

DNA for the CDR3: TGTGCCAGCAGTCCCATACTACTAGCGGGAGGCTACAATGAGCAGTTCTTC. This sequence encodes CASSPILLAGGYNEQFF. The chain recombines TRBV6-6 with TRBJ2-1; 12 bases fit TRBD2. Germline V gene data show CDR1 as MNHNY and CDR2 as SVGAGI (reference sequence). J was trimmed by 3 bases and V by 5 bases; bases with no gene match: 8. CDR3 length: 17 amino acids.

This chain joins TRBV2 and TRBJ1-5, with 10 positions matching TRBD1. There are 15 residues in the CDR3. J gave up 5 bases and V 5 bases, and 6 bases lay outside the gene matches. Germline V lookup: CDR1 SNHLY, CDR2 FYNNEI. CDR3 in amino acids: CASSYGTGVYQPQHF. The CDR3, as DNA: TGTGCCAGCAGTTATGGGACAGGGGTGTATCAGCCCCAGCATTTT.